This T cell receptor beta chain is drawn from a study of cytomegalovirus exposure and HLA in healthy donors. Comment on this clone: Antigen specificity is unknown.

A multiplex PCR was run with 60 Vbeta primers and 13 Jbeta primers. The assay was immunoSEQ multiplex PCR, and TCRdb's table has in-frame clones only and misses some. The data hold a few hundred thousand clones, with roughly 80% observed a single time. The germline gives CDR1 ENHRY, CDR2 SYGVKD. Trimming removed 0 bases from V and 3 bases from J, with 9 bases in between. The CDR3 loop spans 14 amino acids. Study-wide findings and caveats: Later analysis associated a missense DCLRE1C variant with TCR beta V- and J-gene trimming. Only CMV serostatus was available as immune exposure information.

Input material: PBMCs. The TCR was taken from a girl aged 2-15 years in good health and CMV-seronegative. V and J are TRBV10-3 and TRBJ2-7; no clear D. The CDR3: CAISESSDRYEQYF. CDR3 coding DNA: TGTGCCATCAGTGAGTCAAGCGACCGCTACGAGCAGTACTTC.